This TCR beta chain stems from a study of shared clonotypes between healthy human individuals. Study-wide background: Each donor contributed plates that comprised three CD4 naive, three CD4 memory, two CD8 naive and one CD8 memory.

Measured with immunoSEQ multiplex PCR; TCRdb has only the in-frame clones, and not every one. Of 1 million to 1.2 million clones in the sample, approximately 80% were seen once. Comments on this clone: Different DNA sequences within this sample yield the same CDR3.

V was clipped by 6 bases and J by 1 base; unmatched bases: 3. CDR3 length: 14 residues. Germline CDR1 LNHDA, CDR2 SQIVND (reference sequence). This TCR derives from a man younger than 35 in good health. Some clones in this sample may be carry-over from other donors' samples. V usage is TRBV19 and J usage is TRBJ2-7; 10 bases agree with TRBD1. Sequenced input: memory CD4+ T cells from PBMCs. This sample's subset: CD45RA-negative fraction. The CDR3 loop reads CASSRDRGSYEQYF. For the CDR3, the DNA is TGTGCCAGTAGCCGGGACAGGGGTTCCTACGAGCAGTACTTC. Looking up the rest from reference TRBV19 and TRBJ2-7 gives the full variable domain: DGGITQSPKYLFRKEGQNVTLSCEQNLNHDAMYWYRQDPGQGLRLIYYSQIVNDFQKGDIAEGYSVSREKKESFPLTVTSAQKNPTAFYLCASSRDRGSYEQYFGPGTRLTVT.